This T cell receptor beta chain derives from a study of T cell repertoires in cytomegalovirus infection. The wider study: Indicated by public TCR beta signatures were CMV infection and matching HLA type. General study findings and limits: In two of eight donors, the top clonotype was HLA-C-restricted CMV-specific. Individuals carrying CMV plus the relevant HLA were identified by cumulative frequency of public TCR beta families.

V was trimmed by 6 bases and J by 1 base, leaving 9 bases between them. From germline, CDR1 is SGHTA and CDR2 FQGNSA. This CDR3 comprises 14 residues. This clonotype was counted ten times or more. As yet, its antigen is unknown. Via MiXCR, TCRdb re-called the reads, giving one row per CDR3 protein. The data show hundreds of thousands of distinct CDR3 sequences, 18% seen once. The sequence was obtained from a human donor in good health (CMV status not recorded). Some clones in this sample may be carry-over from other donors' samples. The sample consisted of PBMCs. This chain uses TRBV7-2 with TRBJ2-2, with D uncertain. CDR3 loop: CASSFNGNTGELFF. As DNA, the CDR3 is TGTGCCAGCAGTTTTAATGGGAACACCGGGGAGCTGTTTTTT.